This T cell receptor (beta chain) is drawn from a study of blood T cell repertoires in COVID-19. Looking at the study overall: The samples span acute and convalescent COVID-19 from the United States, Italy and Spain. PBMCs, B-cell-depleted T cells, or T cells were the source of the cDNA or gDNA that made up the material.

Original handling: Estimated nucleated cell counts came from reference gene primer amplification. Repertoires were generated with immunoSEQ multiplex PCR, while TCRdb's copy carries only in-frame clones and drops some. Clonal size and the V and J genes are those of that table, whereas D and trimming came from the DNA. Of 180,000 or so clones listed, around 83% are singletons. This CDR3 is built from 16 residues. Per germline, CDR1 SEHNR and CDR2 FQNEAQ (reference sequence). The junction had 14 bases not matched to a gene; V was cut back by 5 bases and J by 8 bases. Source material: peripheral blood. The chain recombines TRBV7-9 with TRBJ1-4, with 7 bases lining up with TRBD1. The sequence was collected from a woman aged 55-75 years with acute or convalescent COVID-19. The DNA for the CDR3 is TGTGCCAGCAGCCCAGGACAGGTCCCCTTGGGGGAAAAACTGTTTTTT. Its protein product is CASSPGQVPLGEKLFF.